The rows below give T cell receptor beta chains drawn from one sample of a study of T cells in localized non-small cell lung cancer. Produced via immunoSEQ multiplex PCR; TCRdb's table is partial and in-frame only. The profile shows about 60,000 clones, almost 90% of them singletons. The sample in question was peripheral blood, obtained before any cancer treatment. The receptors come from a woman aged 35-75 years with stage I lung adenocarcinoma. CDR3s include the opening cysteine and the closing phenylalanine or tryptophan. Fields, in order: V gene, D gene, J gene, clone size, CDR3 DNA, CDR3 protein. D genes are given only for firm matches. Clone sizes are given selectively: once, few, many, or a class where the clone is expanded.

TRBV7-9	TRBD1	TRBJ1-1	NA	TGTGCCAGCAGAGACAGGGGGCCGGTAGAAGCTTTCTTT	CASRDRGPVEAFF
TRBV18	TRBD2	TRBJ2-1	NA	TGTGCCAGCTCACCACCACTAGCGGGAGGGTCATACAATGAGCAGTTCTTC	CASSPPLAGGSYNEQFF
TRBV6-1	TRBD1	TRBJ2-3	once	TGTGCCAGCAGTGACGGACAGGTCACAGATACGCAGTATTTT	CASSDGQVTDTQYF
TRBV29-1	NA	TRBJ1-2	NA	TGCAGCGTTGAAGAAGCCGCTGTTTGGAGTGGCTACACCTTC	CSVEEAAVWSGYTF
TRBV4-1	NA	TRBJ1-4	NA	TGCGCCAGCAGCCAAGACGGGGAGGGTAATGAAAAACTGTTTTTT	CASSQDGEGNEKLFF
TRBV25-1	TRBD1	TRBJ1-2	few	TGTGCCAGCAGCCACGATAATTACAGGGGCGGCTACACCTTC	CASSHDNYRGGYTF
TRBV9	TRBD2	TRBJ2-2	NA	TGTGCCAGCAGCGTACCGAGAAGAGCGGGGGGGCCTACGAACACCGGGGAGCTGTTTTTT	CASSVPRRAGGPTNTGELFF
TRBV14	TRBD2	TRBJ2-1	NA	TGTGCCAGCAGCCAATGGGGCGGGGGAGCCTACAATGAGCAGTTCTTC	CASSQWGGGAYNEQFF
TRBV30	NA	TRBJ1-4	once	TGTGCCTGGAGTGGGGGGCTGGGTGAAAAACTGTTTTTT	CAWSGGLGEKLFF
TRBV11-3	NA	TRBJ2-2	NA	TGTGCCAGCAGCTTAGATCCCAGCGGAACCGGGGAGCTGTTTTTT	CASSLDPSGTGELFF
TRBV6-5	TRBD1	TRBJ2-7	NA	TGTGCCAGCAGTCTAACAGGGGATTCCTACGAGCAGTACTTC	CASSLTGDSYEQYF
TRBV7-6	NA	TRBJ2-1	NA	TGTGCCAGCAGCGAGAGATACAGGAGCTCCTACAATGAGCAGTTCTTC	CASSERYRSSYNEQFF
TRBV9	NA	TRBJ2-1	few	TGTGCCAGCAGCGTAAGCACTGGCGACAATGAGCAGTTCTTC	CASSVSTGDNEQFF
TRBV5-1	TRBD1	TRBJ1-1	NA	TGCGCCACCCGGACAGGGAACACTGAAGCTTTCTTT	CATRTGNTEAFF
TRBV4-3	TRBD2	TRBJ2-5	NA	TGCGCCAGCAGCCAACAACTAGCGGGAGGCGGTATGGAGACCCAGTACTTC	CASSQQLAGGGMETQYF
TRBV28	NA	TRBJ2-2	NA	TGTGCCAGCAGTCCACGCACCGGGGAGCTGTTTTTT	CASSPRTGELFF
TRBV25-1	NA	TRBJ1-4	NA	TGTGCCAGCAGCCTAGCAACAACTAATGAAAAACTGTTTTTT	CASSLATTNEKLFF
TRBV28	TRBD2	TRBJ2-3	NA	TGTGCCAGCAGTTTTGGCGGGAGTTCAACAGATACGCAGTATTTT	CASSFGGSSTDTQYF
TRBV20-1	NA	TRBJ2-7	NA	TGCAGTGCTAGATTCGCCCACGAGCAGTACTTC	CSARFAHEQYF
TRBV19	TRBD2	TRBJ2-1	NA	TGTGCCAGTAGTATTGGTGGGAGGGCGGGGAATGAGCAGTTCTTC	CASSIGGRAGNEQFF
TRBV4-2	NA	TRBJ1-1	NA	TGTGCCAGCAGCCGGACGGTAGACTCTGAAGCTTTCTTT	CASSRTVDSEAFF
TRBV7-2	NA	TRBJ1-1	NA	TGTGCCAGCAGCTTACATGGGGGGAGCACTGAAGCTTTCTTT	CASSLHGGSTEAFF
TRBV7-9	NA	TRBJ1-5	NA	TGTGCCAGCAGCTTAGCCGAAAATCAGCCCCAGCATTTT	CASSLAENQPQHF
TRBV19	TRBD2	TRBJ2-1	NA	TGTGCCAGTAGTATATCAGGCGGGGGGCATAATGAGCAGTTCTTC	CASSISGGGHNEQFF
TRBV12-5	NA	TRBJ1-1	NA	TGTGCTAGTGGTCGAGGGAACACACAAGCTTTCTTT	CASGRGNTQAFF
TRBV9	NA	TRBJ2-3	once	TGTGCCAGCAGCGTAGCTGGACTGAGCACAGATACGCAGTATTTT	CASSVAGLSTDTQYF
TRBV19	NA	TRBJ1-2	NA	TGTGCCAGTAGTTCACTGACAGGTATCTATGGCTACACCTTC	CASSSLTGIYGYTF
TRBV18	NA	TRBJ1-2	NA	TGTGCCAGCTCCCCACAGGGTGAACAGGGCTACACCTTC	CASSPQGEQGYTF
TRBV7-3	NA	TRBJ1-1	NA	TGTGCCAGGGTCTTACTTGAAGAACCTTTCTTT	CARVLLEEPFF
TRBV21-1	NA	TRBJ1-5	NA	TGTGCCAGCAGCCCAATAGGACAGGGGGGAGGCAATCAGCCCCAGCATTTT	CASSPIGQGGGNQPQHF
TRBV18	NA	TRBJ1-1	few	TGTGCCAGCTCACGGAGGGTGACTGAAGCTTTCTTT	CASSRRVTEAFF
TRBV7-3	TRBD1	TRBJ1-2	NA	TGTGCCAGCAGCTCATCCGGACAGGGGAATGGCTACACCTTC	CASSSSGQGNGYTF
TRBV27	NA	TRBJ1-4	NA	TGTGCCAGCAGTTTAGGAGGCAGGGATGGGAAACTGTTTTTT	CASSLGGRDGKLFF
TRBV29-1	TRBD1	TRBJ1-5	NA	TGCAGCGTTGAAGTCACAGGGGATAGCAATCAGCCCCAGCATTTT	CSVEVTGDSNQPQHF
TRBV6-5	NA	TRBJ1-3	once	TGTGCCAGCAGGCGGACGGCCTCTGGAAACACCATATATTTT	CASRRTASGNTIYF
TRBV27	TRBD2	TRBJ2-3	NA	TGTGCCAGCAGTTCTGCGGGAGTAGATACGCAGTATTTT	CASSSAGVDTQYF
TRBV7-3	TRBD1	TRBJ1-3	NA	TGTGCCAGCAGTCATACGGGACAGGGGAACTCTGGAAACACCATATATTTT	CASSHTGQGNSGNTIYF
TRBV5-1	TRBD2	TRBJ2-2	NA	TGCGCCAGCAGAAGTACCGGACTAGCGGCCACCGGGGAGCTGTTTTTT	CASRSTGLAATGELFF
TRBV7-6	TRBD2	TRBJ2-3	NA	TGTGCCAGCAGCTTAGCGGGTAACGGGGGGGTCACAGATACGCAGTATTTT	CASSLAGNGGVTDTQYF
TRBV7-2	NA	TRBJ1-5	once	TGTGCCAGCAGTCACGGTGTGGGGGAAAGAAGGCCCCAGCATTTT	CASSHGVGERRPQHF
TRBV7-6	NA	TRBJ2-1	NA	TGTGCCAGCGGACCCCTAGGGTCCGGAAATGAGCAGTTCTTC	CASGPLGSGNEQFF
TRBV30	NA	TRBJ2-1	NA	TGTGCCTGGAGTTGGCGGGAAGGGTACAATGAGCAGTTCTTC	CAWSWREGYNEQFF
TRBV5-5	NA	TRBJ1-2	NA	TGTGCCAGCAGCCTGGGGACGGACTATGGCTACACCTTC	CASSLGTDYGYTF
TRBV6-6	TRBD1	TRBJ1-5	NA	TGTGCCAGCAGTTATCATCAAGGGGGCCAGCCCCAGCATTTT	CASSYHQGGQPQHF
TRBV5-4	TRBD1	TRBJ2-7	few	TGTGCCAGCAGCCTACCTGAGGGACAGAGGTCCGACGAGCAGTACTTC	CASSLPEGQRSDEQYF
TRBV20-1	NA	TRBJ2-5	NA	TGCAGTGCTGACTGGCAAGAGACCCAGTACTTC	CSADWQETQYF
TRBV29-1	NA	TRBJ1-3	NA	TGCAGCGTTGAAGAAGGCAACGGAAACACCATATATTTT	CSVEEGNGNTIYF
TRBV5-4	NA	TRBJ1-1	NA	TGTGCCAGCAGCTTGGGCGAGGGGCCCCTGAACACTGAAGCTTTCTTT	CASSLGEGPLNTEAFF
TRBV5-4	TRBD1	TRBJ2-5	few	TGTGCCAGCAGCCCGAAGACAGGGCCCATCAACTCCCAAGAGACCCAGTACTTC	CASSPKTGPINSQETQYF
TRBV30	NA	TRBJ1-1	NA	TGTGCCTGGAGGGGGATCGGATACACTGAAGCTTTCTTT	CAWRGIGYTEAFF
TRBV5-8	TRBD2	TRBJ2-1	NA	TGTGCCAGCAGCTTGGAACTAGCGTTCCACTCGCCCCGGGAGCAGTTCTTC	CASSLELAFHSPREQFF
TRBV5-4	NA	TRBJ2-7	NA	TGTGCCAGCAGCTTGGATCCAGCGACCTACGAGCAGTACTTC	CASSLDPATYEQYF
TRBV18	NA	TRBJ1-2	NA	TGTGCCAGCTCACCACAACAGGGACGGGGCTACACCTTC	CASSPQQGRGYTF
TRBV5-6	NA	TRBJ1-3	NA	TGTGCCAGCAGCTTCGGATACTCTGGAAACACCATATATTTT	CASSFGYSGNTIYF
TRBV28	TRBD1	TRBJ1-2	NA	TGTGCCAGCAGTTCACCCTCAGGACAGGGTAAGCCCTATGGCTACACCTTC	CASSSPSGQGKPYGYTF
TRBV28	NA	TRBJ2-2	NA	TGTGCCAGCAGTTTGGCCTTTGGGGCGCGGAACACCGGGGAGCTGTTTTTT	CASSLAFGARNTGELFF
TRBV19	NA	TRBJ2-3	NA	TGTGCCAGTAGTGGGGGGATTACTAGCACAGATACGCAGTATTTT	CASSGGITSTDTQYF
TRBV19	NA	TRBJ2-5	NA	TGTGCCAGTAGTAGACAGGACCTACTGGCGGGAGAGACCCAGTACTTC	CASSRQDLLAGETQYF
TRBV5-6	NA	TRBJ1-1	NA	TGTGCCAGCAGCTTCCCGGACAGGAACACTGAAGCTTTCTTT	CASSFPDRNTEAFF
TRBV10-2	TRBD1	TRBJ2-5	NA	TGCGCCAGCAGTCCTGGACAGGGCTACCAAGAGACCCAGTACTTC	CASSPGQGYQETQYF